A selection of T cell receptor beta chains follows, all from one sample in a study of Ad26.COV2.S vaccination and SARS-CoV-2 variants. The protocol was immunoSEQ multiplex PCR, while the TCRdb copy is restricted to in-frame clones and leaves out a portion. The sample holds some 640,000 clones, 70% to 90% seen once. The sequences come from peripheral blood, collected in a trial of Ad26.COV2.S vaccine versus placebo. Source of these receptors: a person between 18 and 59 years old who received the Ad26.COV2.S COVID-19 vaccine or a placebo. Each CDR3 is given with its conserved first and last residue. The D gene is left open where the match is weak. Clone size, where shown, is once, few, many, or a class for clones that have expanded.

>.|TRBJ1-2|13|.|TRBV6-5
TGTGCCAGCACTAGGTCTTCTAACTATGGCTACACCTTC
CASTRSSNYGYTF
>TRBD2|TRBJ2-1|18|once|TRBV18
TGTGCCAGCTCCCTCTCGGGGACTAGCGGGGGCTTCTACAATGAGCAGTTCTTC
CASSLSGTSGGFYNEQFF
>TRBD1|TRBJ1-1|12|.|TRBV29-1
TGCAGCTTCGGACAGGGTAGGACTGAAGCTTTCTTT
CSFGQGRTEAFF
>TRBD1|TRBJ2-7|15|.|TRBV28
TGTGCCAGCAGTTTACCACAGGGGGCGCGGTACGAGCAGTACTTC
CASSLPQGARYEQYF
>.|TRBJ1-2|14|.|TRBV9
TGTGCCAGCAGCGGGTTGGACAGATCTCGCGGCTACACCTTC
CASSGLDRSRGYTF
>.|TRBJ2-7|12|.|TRBV19
TGTGCCAGTAGTCCCAGCTCCTACGAGCAGTACTTC
CASSPSSYEQYF
>TRBD1|TRBJ2-7|14|.|TRBV5-4
TGTGCCAGCAGCTTGAACAGGGGGCCCTACGAGCAGTACTTC
CASSLNRGPYEQYF
>.|TRBJ1-5|15|once|TRBV19
TGTGCCAGTAGTATAGAGCGGACAAGAAATCAGCCCCAGCATTTT
CASSIERTRNQPQHF
>.|TRBJ1-6|17|.|TRBV6-1
TGTGCCAGCAGTGATCCGGCCGCGACCTTTGTTAATTCACCCCTCCACTTT
CASSDPAATFVNSPLHF
>TRBD1|TRBJ2-5|14|.|TRBV18
TGTGCCAGCTCATACTCCAGGGGGCAAGAGACCCAGTACTTC
CASSYSRGQETQYF
>.|TRBJ2-7|12|.|TRBV5-4
TGTGCCAGCAGCTCGGAAACTTACGAGCAGTACTTC
CASSSETYEQYF
>TRBD1|TRBJ2-5|15|.|TRBV2
TGTGCCAGCAGCGTTCGGACAGGGGGAAAAGAGACCCAGTACTTC
CASSVRTGGKETQYF
>.|TRBJ2-1|16|few|TRBV21-1
TGTGCCAGCAGCAAACACCGGGACAGACTCTACAATGAGCAGTTCTTC
CASSKHRDRLYNEQFF
>TRBD2|TRBJ2-3|16|.|TRBV19
TGTGCCAGTAGCCCTACTAGCGGAGCCTACACAGATACGCAGTATTTT
CASSPTSGAYTDTQYF
>.|TRBJ2-1|15|few|TRBV7-2
TGTGCCAGCAGCCTACAAGGTTCCAGGGGAAATGAGCAGTTCTTC
CASSLQGSRGNEQFF
>TRBD2|TRBJ2-3|15|.|TRBV27
TGTGCCAGCGGGGTTAGCGGGAGGGGCGCAGATACGCAGTATTTT
CASGVSGRGADTQYF
>.|TRBJ1-3|16|.|TRBV2
TGTGCCAGCAGTCGAGGGGAGGCTTACTCTGGAAACACCATATATTTT
CASSRGEAYSGNTIYF
>TRBD2|TRBJ2-3|18|.|TRBV5-4
TGTGCCAGCAGCCCTGGCGTCGGCGGGGGGGCCAGCACAGATACGCAGTATTTT
CASSPGVGGGASTDTQYF
>.|TRBJ2-7|14|.|TRBV9
TGTGCCAGCAGCGTAGGGACAGACTCCTACGAGCAGTACTTC
CASSVGTDSYEQYF
>.|TRBJ1-2|15|.|TRBV27
TGTGCCAGCAGACCCTCCCCATGGGGGGACTATGGCTACACCTTC
CASRPSPWGDYGYTF
>.|TRBJ1-1|11|.|TRBV12-3/TRBV12-4
TGTGCCAGCAGTAGGGTCACTGAAGCTTTCTTT
CASSRVTEAFF
>.|TRBJ2-3|13|.|TRBV5-5
TGTGCCAGCAGCTTGGTCCGCACAGATACGCAGTATTTT
CASSLVRTDTQYF
>TRBD1|TRBJ1-1|15|.|TRBV5-1
TGCGCCAGCAGCTTGGCAGACAGGGGAAGAGAACCAGCTTTCTTT
CASSLADRGREPAFF
>.|TRBJ1-1|12|.|TRBV5-6
TGTGCCAGCAGCTTACTAAACACTGAAGCTTTCTTT
CASSLLNTEAFF
>TRBD2|TRBJ2-2|14|.|TRBV2
TGTGCCAGCATCCGACTAGCAGACACCGGGGAGCTGTTTTTT
CASIRLADTGELFF
>.|TRBJ1-1|15|once|TRBV5-1
TGCGCCAGCAGCCCAGGGTGGGGGAGGTCCACTGAAGCTTTCTTT
CASSPGWGRSTEAFF
>.|TRBJ2-7|13|few|TRBV7-2
TGTGCCAGCAGCTTAACTAGCCTCTACGAGCAGTACTTC
CASSLTSLYEQYF
>.|TRBJ2-5|12|.|TRBV30
TGTGCCTGTTACACGGCGAGGGAGACCCAGTACTTC
CACYTARETQYF
>.|TRBJ2-7|11|few|TRBV6-2/TRBV6-3
TGTGCCAGCAGTCCCAACTACGAGCAGTACTTC
CASSPNYEQYF
>TRBD1|TRBJ2-1|19|.|TRBV24-1
TGTGCCACCAGTGATTCCACAGGGGGCCCCCTCCTCGGAGGCAATGAGCAGTTCTTC
CATSDSTGGPLLGGNEQFF
>.|TRBJ2-7|13|once|TRBV11-3
TGTGCCAGCAGCTTTGGGGCAGACTACGAGCAGTACTTC
CASSFGADYEQYF
>TRBD1|TRBJ1-1|16|.|TRBV6-2/TRBV6-3
TGTGCCAGCAGTTACCGGACAGGGTGGGGGGACACTGAAGCTTTCTTT
CASSYRTGWGDTEAFF
>.|TRBJ1-6|14|.|TRBV7-8
TGTGCCAGCAGCTTATGGGCAGGGCTTTCACCCCTCCACTTT
CASSLWAGLSPLHF
>.|TRBJ2-3|15|once|TRBV3-1/TRBV3-2
TGTGCCAGCAGCCAAGATGGCAGAAACACAGATACGCAGTATTTT
CASSQDGRNTDTQYF
>.|TRBJ1-1|13|once|TRBV9
TGTGCCAGCAGCATAAAGCTCGGGACTGAAGCTTTCTTT
CASSIKLGTEAFF